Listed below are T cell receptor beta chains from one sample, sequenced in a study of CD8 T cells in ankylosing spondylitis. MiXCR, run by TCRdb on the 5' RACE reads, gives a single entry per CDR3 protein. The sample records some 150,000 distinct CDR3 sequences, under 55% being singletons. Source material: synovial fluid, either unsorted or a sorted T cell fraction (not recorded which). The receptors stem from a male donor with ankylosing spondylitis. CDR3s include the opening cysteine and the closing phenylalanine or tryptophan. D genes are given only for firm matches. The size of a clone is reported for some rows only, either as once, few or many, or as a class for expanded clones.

cdr3_nt: TGCGCCAGCAGCTTGGTAGGGGGCTTTAACTATGGCTACACCTTC; cdr3_aa: CASSLVGGFNYGYTF; v_call: TRBV5-1; d_call: TRBD1; clone_size: many; j_call: TRBJ1-2
cdr3_nt: TGCGCCAGCAGCCAAGATAGGGGGGGTGCAGATACGCAGTATTTT; cdr3_aa: CASSQDRGGADTQYF; v_call: TRBV4-1; d_call: NA; clone_size: large; j_call: TRBJ2-3
cdr3_nt: TGTGCCAGCAGCTTAGGCGCCTTGGGCACTGAAGCTTTCTTT; cdr3_aa: CASSLGALGTEAFF; v_call: TRBV13; d_call: NA; clone_size: NA; j_call: TRBJ1-1
cdr3_nt: TGTGCCATCAGTGCGGGGCGGGAGGGCTCTCGAAGCTCCTACAATGAGCAGTTCTTC; cdr3_aa: CAISAGREGSRSSYNEQFF; v_call: TRBV10-3; d_call: TRBD2; clone_size: NA; j_call: TRBJ2-1
cdr3_nt: TGTGCCAGCAGCTTGCGGGGGGAGTGGACAGATACGCAGTATTTT; cdr3_aa: CASSLRGEWTDTQYF; v_call: TRBV7-3; d_call: TRBD2; clone_size: NA; j_call: TRBJ2-3
cdr3_nt: TGCGCCAGCAGCCAAGATCCTACGATTTACGGGGAGCTGTTTTTT; cdr3_aa: CASSQDPTIYGELFF; v_call: TRBV4-3; d_call: NA; clone_size: NA; j_call: TRBJ2-2
cdr3_nt: TGTGCCAGTAGTATTCGGGGGGTGTACAATGAGCAGTTCTTC; cdr3_aa: CASSIRGVYNEQFF; v_call: TRBV19; d_call: TRBD2; clone_size: NA; j_call: TRBJ2-1
cdr3_nt: TGCGCCAGCAGCCTAGGGACTAGCGGGCGAGCATACTATGAGCAGTTCTTC; cdr3_aa: CASSLGTSGRAYYEQFF; v_call: TRBV4-1; d_call: TRBD2; clone_size: NA; j_call: TRBJ2-1
cdr3_nt: TGCAGTGCTGCTGACATAGGAACTAAAGCTTTCTTT; cdr3_aa: CSAADIGTKAFF; v_call: TRBV20-1; d_call: NA; clone_size: few; j_call: TRBJ1-1
cdr3_nt: TGTGCCAGCAGCCGGCACAGGACGACTAACTATGGCTACACCTTC; cdr3_aa: CASSRHRTTNYGYTF; v_call: TRBV3-1; d_call: NA; clone_size: few; j_call: TRBJ1-2
cdr3_nt: TGTGCCAGCAGCGTCTCATGGGTCCTTAACTATGGCTACACCTTC; cdr3_aa: CASSVSWVLNYGYTF; v_call: TRBV5-6; d_call: NA; clone_size: few; j_call: TRBJ1-2
cdr3_nt: TGTGCCACCAGCAGAGCGACTAGCGGGATCCACGAGCAGTACTTC; cdr3_aa: CATSRATSGIHEQYF; v_call: TRBV15; d_call: TRBD2; clone_size: NA; j_call: TRBJ2-7
cdr3_nt: TGCGCCAGCAGCCAAGATTTATTTGACCAGCCCCAGCATTTT; cdr3_aa: CASSQDLFDQPQHF; v_call: TRBV4-3; d_call: NA; clone_size: NA; j_call: TRBJ1-5